This T cell receptor (beta chain) was retrieved from a study of blood T cell repertoires in COVID-19. Background on the study: Sites in the United States, Italy and Spain provided acute and convalescent COVID-19 samples. T cells, B-cell-depleted T cells, or PBMCs supplied cDNA or gDNA.

The CDR3 contains 12 residues. V dropped 4 bases and J dropped 6 bases, with 12 bases sitting between them. Germline V gene sequence: CDR1 SQVTM, CDR2 ANQGSEA. In the original analysis: Amplification of reference gene primers was used by the study to estimate nucleated cell counts. Produced via immunoSEQ multiplex PCR; TCRdb's table is partial and in-frame only. Clonal size and the V and J genes are those of that table, whereas D and trimming came from the DNA. The sample has roughly 70,000 clones, over 75% seen once. The rearrangement links TRBV29-1 to TRBJ1-2, with D possibly matching TRBD1 (5 bases). The sample taken for sequencing was peripheral blood. This receptor was identified in a woman aged 60-75 years with acute or convalescent COVID-19. The CDR3 sequence is CSVGLGRDGYTF. CDR3 sequence (DNA): TGCAGCGTTGGTTTGGGGCGAGATGGCTACACCTTC.